This TCR beta chain was profiled in a study of blood T cell repertoires in COVID-19. For the study at large: Samples representing acute and convalescent COVID-19 were sourced from the United States, Italy and Spain. PBMCs, B-cell-depleted T cells, or T cells provided the cDNA or gDNA that made up the material.

Original handling: Estimation of nucleated cell counts relied on the amplification of reference gene primers. The method was immunoSEQ multiplex PCR; TCRdb's version includes in-frame clones alone and lacks a portion of them. V, J and clone size are those of that table, while D and trimming were read from the DNA. Of around 65,000 clones in the sample, 85% are singletons; the top ten hold roughly 5%. Germline assignment: CDR1 SGDLS and CDR2 YYNGEE. The CDR3 is made up of 12 amino acids. The ends were cut back, 4 bases at V and 1 base at J, with 5 bases in the middle. The receptor's source is a man between 65 and 85 years old with acute or convalescent COVID-19. The chain has TRBV9 and TRBJ2-5, with D uncertain. The sample was peripheral blood. CDR3 residues: CASSRAQETQYF. The CDR3 nucleotides are TGTGCCAGCAGCAGAGCCCAAGAGACCCAGTACTTC.